What follows is one TCR beta chain and its context. This clonotype came up many times. The clone's antigen remains unknown. No base quality information exists; no much larger clone differs at one position. The approximately 40 donors, aged about 6 to 100 years, were systemically healthy Caucasian individuals from Russia. Around 9.9 milliliters of peripheral blood were collected from each donor into EDTA-treated Vacutainer tubes. Ficoll-Paque density-gradient centrifugation was used to isolate PBMCs, with at least 6.5 million per sample. Trizol reagent was used to extract total RNA from the PBMCs, yielding at least 6 micrograms per sample. For every donor, flow cytometry on a PBMC aliquot measured the percentage of naive CD45RAhigh/CD27high T cells. The sample comes from a study of blood T cells in healthy people across ages (dated by TCRdb to between 2015 and 2016). Regarding the study in general: In model experiments, roughly one uniquely barcoded TCR beta cDNA molecule per two T cells was captured by template switching. Using deep sequencing normalized with unique cDNA molecular identifiers, the study measured how TCR beta repertoire diversity changes with age. The donors were divided into four age groups: young (average around 17 years), middle-aged (over 35), aged (about 60) and long-lived (82). To avoid experimental bias, donors of different ages were spread randomly across the sequencing lanes. Two additional independent replicas of 1 million unique cDNA reads from the same blood draw were analyzed for two donors (one aged 18 to 30 and one aged 80 or older).

What the study reported, not specific to this receptor: Because profiling used bulk unsorted PBMCs, naive and antigen-experienced compartments could not be compared conclusively. Observed TCR beta diversity per million T cells fell roughly linearly with age, and a significant reduction was already apparent by age roughly 40. Compared with the aged group, the long-lived group had more naive CD4+ T cells, fewer expanded clones and increased TCR diversity, suggesting age selection. Observed TCR beta diversity correlated strongly with the percentage of naive T cells measured by flow cytometry. Donor CMV infection status was unknown, potentially confounding age-related changes in expanded clonotypes. Estimates of total diversity based on one million sequenced T cells were regarded as lower bounds and as underestimates.

From the cysteine up to the phenylalanine, the CDR3 has a length of 14 residues. Just CDR3 DNA is preserved here, 42 bases in frame from base 1. V trim: 6 bases; J trim: 3 bases; unmatched bases: 7. Library generation was performed with 5' RACE. The reads were generated on an Illumina HiSeq 2500. A second about 7 to 11 cycle PCR used a sample-barcoded 5' primer and a J-beta primer mix. Each TCR beta cDNA molecule received a unique molecular identifier from a template-switch 5' adaptor carrying 12 random nucleotides. Each sample yielded at least 2.5 million CDR3-containing paired-end reads. First-strand cDNA synthesis was performed from all RNA using the Mint cDNA synthesis kit, with priming by a TRBC-specific oligonucleotide. All cDNA was treated with uracil-DNA glycosylase and then went through a first 18-cycle PCR with the universal primers M1SS and BC2_uni_R. The study's processing was this. For normalization, 1 million high-quality reads were randomly selected from each sample, with every read carrying a distinct molecular identifier. Instead of being binned into consensus sequences, reads with shared molecular identifiers were discarded. CDR3 identification, clonotype clustering and error correction used MiTCR with a Q25 quality threshold and the strictest error-elimination algorithm. A nonparametric unseen species model using Euler transformation provided a lower-bound estimate of total TCR beta diversity. The public reads were run again by TCRdb, first through fastp at Q25 and then through MiXCR, and only productive beta chains were kept. Rows with one shared CDR3 protein collapse into an entry with the most common genes and DNA. TCRdb's processing, not the authors' own work, is the source of the V and J calls. The sample profile shows around 900,000 distinct CDR3 sequences; 51% of them were found once. About a fifth of the sample is in the top ten clones.

This chain is built from TRBV12-3 or TRBV12-4 and TRBJ2-7, and 8 junction bases match TRBD2. The sample comprised blood. This receptor was identified in a woman between 55 and 75 years old in good health. The sequence in DNA is TGTGCCAGCAGATCTACTGCGGGAGGCTACGAGCAGTACTTC. This encodes CASRSTAGGYEQYF.